This TCR beta chain is drawn from a study of post-analysis software for immune sequencing data. General study findings and limits: About five TRBV segments, including TRBV5-6, TRBV5-1 and TRBV20-1, were more frequent in patients than controls. Strong same-batch co-clustering of samples appeared with F measure clustering.

Germline CDR1 reads ENHRY; CDR2 reads SYGVKD. The V end lost 3 bases, the J end lost 13 bases, and 19 bases lay between the germline ends. The CDR3 is 14 residues long. As regards this clonotype: Its target is unknown.

Unique molecular identifiers were built into the TCR beta cDNA libraries. MiXCR, applied by TCRdb to the PCR reads, yields one record per CDR3 protein. The data contain 400,000 to 500,000 distinct CDR3 sequences, less than 40% of them seen just once; the ten biggest clones take up less than 10%. The sequence came from a girl aged 2-10 years with multiple sclerosis. Sequenced: blood. The chain carries TRBV10-3 and TRBJ2-4; D is possibly TRBD1 (7 bases). The CDR3 loop is CAISDGQGGKEQYF. The DNA of the CDR3 is TGTGCCATCAGTGACGGTCAGGGGGGAAAAGAGCAGTACTTC.